This T cell receptor (beta chain) was retrieved from a study of radiotherapy plus CTLA-4 blockade in lung cancer. The repertoire was sequenced with immunoSEQ multiplex PCR; TCRdb's copy has only in-frame clones and lacks some. The top ten clones hold around a sixth of a sample with approximately 45,000 clones, 63% of them seen once. Patients in the study, people with chemo-refractory metastatic non-small-cell lung cancer, received focal radiation plus ipilimumab CTLA-4 blockade. J lost 4 bases, V lost 4 bases, and 12 bases had no gene match. Germline lookup yields CDR1 MGHRA and CDR2 YSYEKL. CDR3 length equals 18 residues.

The V call is TRBV4-1, the J call TRBJ2-6; 8 nucleotides match TRBD1. The sequences come from peripheral blood, collected from a patient treated with radiotherapy plus ipilimumab. The receptor was derived from a human donor with non-small cell lung cancer who had a partial response to radiotherapy plus ipilimumab. The DNA for the CDR3 is TGCGCCAGCAGCCGCTCACCGGACAGGGTAACCGGGGCCAACGTCCTGACTTTC. This gives the protein CASSRSPDRVTGANVLTF.